Following are 7 T cell receptor beta chains from one sample sequenced in a study of blood T cell repertoires in COVID-19 (TCRdb year 2020). The method behind the library was the immunoSEQ multiplex PCR assay. The immuneACCESS repertoire file appears here via TCRdb, limited to in-frame rearrangements. These files lack a portion of the clones; in checked studies, under half of the deficit traces to unresolved V genes, and the cause of the others is not known. The sample table lists tens of thousands of clones, 75% to 90% of them with a count of one. Jointly, the top ten make up 27% of the sample. Sequencing was carried out using peripheral blood. The receptors originated from a human donor in a cohort sampled during active COVID-19.

The chain uses TRBV25-1 and TRBJ1-3, with D tentatively TRBD1 (5 bases). V was shortened by 7 bases and J by 4 bases, with 14 bases between the two germline ends. Germline CDR1 is MGHDK and CDR2 is SYGVNS. CDR3 length: 14 residues. In DNA, the CDR3 is TGTGCCAGCAACTCACGGGGGTCAGGAAACACCATATATTTT. It is translated as CASNSRGSGNTIYF.

The chain is built from TRBV24-1 and TRBJ2-3; 7 bases fit TRBD2. Losses at the gene ends were 7 bases for V and 0 bases for J; bases not matched to a gene: 3. From germline, CDR1 is KGHDR and CDR2 SFDVKD. The CDR3 contains 14 residues. CDR3 amino acids: CATSGGISTDTQYF. In nucleotides, the CDR3 is TGTGCCACCAGCGGGGGGATTAGCACAGATACGCAGTATTTT.

The rearrangement joins TRBV6-5 to TRBJ1-2, with 11 bases lining up with TRBD1. This CDR3 contains 14 residues. After removal of 5 bases from V and 3 bases from J, the junction contained 2 bases not matched to a gene. Germline CDR1 reads MNHEY; CDR2 reads SVGAGI. The CDR3 sequence is CASSRTGGHYGYTF. The CDR3 nucleotides read TGTGCCAGCAGTCGGACAGGGGGCCACTATGGCTACACCTTC.

The V call is TRBV5-1, the J call TRBJ2-7; D possibly corresponds to TRBD2 (6 bases). The CDR3 sequence is 14 residues long. V lost 4 bases and J lost 3, with 14 bases in between. Germline CDR1 SGHRS, CDR2 YFSETQ. For the CDR3, the DNA is TGCGCCAGCAGCCTGAGGACGGGAGACTACGAGCAGTACTTC. As protein: CASSLRTGDYEQYF.

The CDR3 DNA is TGCGCCAGCAGCCAAGGGACAGAAACTGAAGCTTTCTTT. Its protein is CASSQGTETEAFF. This sequence joins TRBV4-1 and TRBJ1-1, with D maybe TRBD1 (6 bases). With 1 base removed from V and 5 bases from J, the gap between germline ends came to 8 bases. The CDR3 runs 13 residues. The V gene's germline CDR1 is MGHRA and CDR2 YSYEKL.

The rearrangement uses TRBV2 and TRBJ1-1, with 9 bases identical to TRBD1. The CDR3 loop spans 13 amino acids. Germline trimming cut 5 bases from V and 7 bases from J; bases unmatched to any gene: 5. The germline CDR1 and CDR2 sequences are SNHLY and FYNNEI. CDR3 coding DNA: TGTGCCAGCAGTACTCCGGGACAGGGTGAAGCTTTCTTT. Its protein is CASSTPGQGEAFF.

The J gene is TRBJ2-1, the V gene TRBV6-5, with 7 positions matching TRBD1. Germline V gives CDR1 MNHEY, CDR2 SVGAGI. The CDR3 covers 15 residues. With 2 bases clipped from V and 5 bases from J, the junction kept 6 bases outside the gene matches. CDR3 DNA sequence: TGTGCCAGCAGTTACGAACAGGGGACGAACAATGAGCAGTTCTTC. Translation gives CASSYEQGTNNEQFF.